Below, one T cell receptor beta chain is given with its context. Its antigen is unidentified. Germline V gene sequence: CDR1 LGHDT, CDR2 YNNKEL (reference sequence). CDR3 size: 15 residues. V gave up 5 bases and J gave up 4 bases; unmatched junction bases: 10. The method was immunoSEQ multiplex PCR; TCRdb's version includes in-frame clones alone and lacks a portion of them. The sample lists over 75,000 clones; 75% to 90% were seen once. This specimen comes from a study of T cell responses to AZD1222 COVID-19 vaccine. Study-level findings and limits: Clonal diversity was possibly underestimated, and the donors were mostly white British, with more females. The study reported that nearly half of spike-specific TCRs target unmutated variant regions.

Sequenced here: peripheral blood, sampled 28 days after the second AZD1222 dose. This chain joins TRBV3-1 (or the pseudogene TRBV3-2) and TRBJ2-5; 7 nucleotides align to TRBD1. The TCR comes from an adult who received the AZD1222 COVID-19 vaccine. CDR3 in DNA: TGTGCCAGCAGCTCCCACAGGGGAGTGGCAGAGACCCAGTACTTC. It specifies CASSSHRGVAETQYF.